These T cell receptor beta chains were read from a single sample in a study of PD-1 blockade in classical Hodgkin lymphoma. Data came from immunoSEQ multiplex PCR; TCRdb stores just in-frame clones and leaves some out. The sample yields 15,000 to 20,000 clones, under 90% seen once. The specimen was peripheral blood mononuclear cells (PBMCs), collected before the fourth cycle of nivolumab. These receptors all come from a human donor with classical Hodgkin lymphoma. Each CDR3 is given with its conserved first and last residue. The order of the fields is D gene, V gene, J gene, clone size, CDR3 protein, CDR3 DNA. A D gene is named only where the DNA matches it firmly. For some rows the clone size is stated as once, few or many, or as a class when expanded; others skip it.

d_gene: TRBD1; v_gene: TRBV5-1; j_gene: TRBJ2-2; abundance: .; CDR3aa: CASSSTGGDGGELFF; CDR3nt: TGCGCCAGCAGCTCCACAGGGGGCGATGGCGGGGAGCTGTTTTTT
d_gene: TRBD1; v_gene: TRBV5-1; j_gene: TRBJ1-1; abundance: .; CDR3aa: CASSAGQGASSTEAFF; CDR3nt: TGCGCCAGCAGCGCCGGACAGGGGGCGAGTTCCACTGAAGCTTTCTTT
d_gene: TRBD2; v_gene: TRBV7-3; j_gene: TRBJ2-1; abundance: .; CDR3aa: CASSKLGPSGEIYNEQFF; CDR3nt: TGTGCCAGCAGCAAACTTGGCCCGAGCGGGGAAATCTACAATGAGCAGTTCTTC
d_gene: .; v_gene: TRBV28; j_gene: TRBJ2-7; abundance: .; CDR3aa: CASSLFQGYEQYF; CDR3nt: TGTGCCAGCAGTTTATTTCAGGGCTACGAGCAGTACTTC
d_gene: TRBD1; v_gene: TRBV6-1; j_gene: TRBJ2-5; abundance: .; CDR3aa: CASSEGLSGLRQGIYF; CDR3nt: TGTGCCAGCAGTGAAGGGCTTTCCGGTCTGAGACAGGGTATCTACTTC
d_gene: .; v_gene: TRBV2; j_gene: TRBJ1-4; abundance: .; CDR3aa: CASSETRGNEKLFF; CDR3nt: TGTGCCAGCAGTGAAACGCGGGGGAATGAAAAACTGTTTTTT
d_gene: TRBD2; v_gene: TRBV6-6; j_gene: TRBJ2-5; abundance: .; CDR3aa: CASSRIAGGDQETQYF; CDR3nt: TGTGCCAGCAGTCGAATAGCGGGGGGGGACCAAGAGACCCAGTACTTC
d_gene: .; v_gene: TRBV7-3; j_gene: TRBJ2-3; abundance: .; CDR3aa: CASSLVKSDTQYF; CDR3nt: TGTGCCAGCAGCTTAGTAAAATCAGATACGCAGTATTTT
d_gene: TRBD1; v_gene: TRBV7-9; j_gene: TRBJ1-2; abundance: .; CDR3aa: CASSGQEYGYTF; CDR3nt: TGTGCCAGCAGCGGACAGGAATATGGCTACACCTTC
d_gene: TRBD2; v_gene: TRBV6-5; j_gene: TRBJ2-1; abundance: once; CDR3aa: CASSWLWGGSYNEQFF; CDR3nt: TGTGCCAGCAGTTGGTTGTGGGGGGGTTCCTACAATGAGCAGTTCTTC
d_gene: .; v_gene: TRBV10-3; j_gene: TRBJ2-3; abundance: .; CDR3aa: CAISESVGKGTDTQYF; CDR3nt: TGTGCCATCAGTGAGTCGGTAGGGAAAGGCACAGATACGCAGTATTTT
d_gene: .; v_gene: TRBV28; j_gene: TRBJ1-1; abundance: .; CDR3aa: CASSRSGEMNTEAFF; CDR3nt: TGTGCCAGCAGCCGGAGTGGGGAAATGAACACTGAAGCTTTCTTT
d_gene: .; v_gene: TRBV5-1; j_gene: TRBJ2-3; abundance: .; CDR3aa: CASSPLGQSTDTQYF; CDR3nt: TGCGCCAGCAGCCCGTTGGGGCAGAGCACAGATACGCAGTATTTT
d_gene: .; v_gene: TRBV4-1; j_gene: TRBJ1-2; abundance: .; CDR3aa: CASSQGGRTSNYGYTF; CDR3nt: TGCGCCAGCAGCCAAGGGGGACGGACCTCTAACTATGGCTACACCTTC
d_gene: .; v_gene: TRBV6-6; j_gene: TRBJ2-5; abundance: once; CDR3aa: CASAPAPLAGGETQYF; CDR3nt: TGTGCCAGCGCCCCCGCCCCGCTAGCCGGGGGAGAGACCCAGTACTTC
d_gene: TRBD1; v_gene: TRBV5-6; j_gene: TRBJ1-1; abundance: .; CDR3aa: CASSPSTGTEAFF; CDR3nt: TGTGCCAGCAGCCCCTCGACAGGGACCGAAGCTTTCTTT
d_gene: TRBD1; v_gene: TRBV6-5; j_gene: TRBJ1-1; abundance: .; CDR3aa: CASRSTSTGDVPAFF; CDR3nt: TGTGCCAGCAGGAGCACCTCGACAGGGGATGTCCCAGCTTTCTTT
d_gene: .; v_gene: TRBV7-9; j_gene: TRBJ1-6; abundance: once; CDR3aa: CASAGAGDNSPLHF; CDR3nt: TGTGCCAGCGCGGGGGCCGGGGATAATTCACCCCTCCACTTT
d_gene: TRBD1; v_gene: TRBV18; j_gene: TRBJ2-1; abundance: .; CDR3aa: CASSPLLISDRGLIGSYNEQFF; CDR3nt: TGTGCCAGCTCACCACTTCTAATCTCGGACAGGGGGCTTATCGGCTCCTACAATGAGCAGTTCTTC
d_gene: TRBD2; v_gene: TRBV4-2; j_gene: TRBJ2-7; abundance: .; CDR3aa: CASSQDPSGYEQYF; CDR3nt: TGTGCCAGCAGCCAAGATCCTAGCGGCTACGAGCAGTACTTC
d_gene: .; v_gene: TRBV5-1; j_gene: TRBJ2-2; abundance: .; CDR3aa: CASSDRFNTGELFF; CDR3nt: TGCGCCAGCAGCGACCGATTCAACACCGGGGAGCTGTTTTTT
d_gene: .; v_gene: TRBV5-1; j_gene: TRBJ2-1; abundance: .; CDR3aa: CASSLARGENEQFF; CDR3nt: TGCGCCAGCAGCTTGGCCAGGGGAGAAAATGAGCAGTTCTTC
d_gene: TRBD2; v_gene: TRBV7-9; j_gene: TRBJ2-5; abundance: .; CDR3aa: CASSLGTSAQETQYF; CDR3nt: TGTGCCAGCAGCTTAGGGACTAGCGCCCAAGAGACCCAGTACTTC
d_gene: TRBD2; v_gene: TRBV25-1; j_gene: TRBJ2-5; abundance: .; CDR3aa: CASSGTSGEETQYF; CDR3nt: TGTGCCAGCAGCGGGACTAGCGGGGAAGAGACCCAGTACTTC
d_gene: .; v_gene: TRBV6-6; j_gene: TRBJ1-1; abundance: few; CDR3aa: CASSYSQSNTEAFF; CDR3nt: TGTGCCAGCAGTTACAGTCAATCCAACACTGAAGCTTTCTTT
d_gene: TRBD2; v_gene: TRBV5-1; j_gene: TRBJ2-7; abundance: .; CDR3aa: CASSAGLANEQYF; CDR3nt: TGCGCCAGCAGCGCGGGACTAGCGAACGAGCAGTACTTC
d_gene: TRBD2; v_gene: TRBV5-1; j_gene: TRBJ2-7; abundance: once; CDR3aa: CASSPSGGAEEQYF; CDR3nt: TGCGCCAGCAGCCCTAGCGGGGGGGCAGAGGAGCAGTACTTC
d_gene: .; v_gene: TRBV6-5; j_gene: TRBJ2-5; abundance: .; CDR3aa: CASSYSGAWETQYF; CDR3nt: TGTGCCAGCAGTTACTCGGGGGCTTGGGAGACCCAGTACTTC
d_gene: .; v_gene: TRBV5-1; j_gene: TRBJ2-1; abundance: few; CDR3aa: CASSLRDTDNEQFF; CDR3nt: TGCGCCAGCAGCTTGAGGGACACCGACAATGAGCAGTTCTTC
d_gene: TRBD1; v_gene: TRBV7-3; j_gene: TRBJ2-2; abundance: .; CDR3aa: CASSLVQGAFPGELFF; CDR3nt: TGTGCCAGCAGCCTGGTGCAGGGGGCCTTTCCCGGGGAGCTGTTTTTT
d_gene: .; v_gene: TRBV7-2; j_gene: TRBJ1-5; abundance: .; CDR3aa: CASSLFGDSNQPQHF; CDR3nt: TGTGCCAGCAGCTTATTCGGGGATAGCAATCAGCCCCAGCATTTT
d_gene: TRBD1; v_gene: TRBV19; j_gene: TRBJ1-5; abundance: .; CDR3aa: CASSSDRGDQPQHF; CDR3nt: TGTGCCAGTAGTTCGGACAGGGGAGATCAGCCCCAGCATTTT
d_gene: TRBD1; v_gene: TRBV5-1; j_gene: TRBJ1-6; abundance: .; CDR3aa: CASSQTGESNNSPLHF; CDR3nt: TGCGCCAGCAGCCAGACAGGGGAGTCTAATAATTCACCCCTCCACTTT
d_gene: .; v_gene: TRBV7-9; j_gene: TRBJ1-2; abundance: .; CDR3aa: CASSFSPQGYGYTF; CDR3nt: TGTGCCAGCAGCTTCAGCCCCCAGGGGTATGGCTACACCTTC
d_gene: .; v_gene: TRBV6-1; j_gene: TRBJ1-4; abundance: .; CDR3aa: CASSLGRGNEKLFF; CDR3nt: TGTGCCAGCAGTTTGGGACGGGGTAATGAAAAACTGTTTTTT
d_gene: .; v_gene: TRBV6-1; j_gene: TRBJ2-3; abundance: .; CDR3aa: CASRDGIATDTQYF; CDR3nt: TGTGCCAGCAGAGACGGGATTGCCACAGATACGCAGTATTTT
d_gene: .; v_gene: TRBV5-1; j_gene: TRBJ2-3; abundance: .; CDR3aa: CASRWAGATDTQYF; CDR3nt: TGCGCCAGCAGATGGGCAGGGGCGACAGATACGCAGTATTTT
d_gene: TRBD2; v_gene: TRBV4-1; j_gene: TRBJ2-7; abundance: .; CDR3aa: CASSQEALSGDISYEQYF; CDR3nt: TGCGCCAGCAGCCAAGAGGCGCTAAGCGGGGATATCTCCTACGAGCAGTACTTC
d_gene: .; v_gene: TRBV7-2; j_gene: TRBJ2-3; abundance: .; CDR3aa: CASTSRSDTQYF; CDR3nt: TGTGCCAGCACCTCCAGATCAGATACGCAGTATTTT
d_gene: .; v_gene: TRBV19; j_gene: TRBJ1-5; abundance: once; CDR3aa: CASGGVGQPQHF; CDR3nt: TGTGCCAGTGGGGGGGTAGGTCAGCCCCAGCATTTT
d_gene: .; v_gene: TRBV5-1; j_gene: TRBJ1-4; abundance: .; CDR3aa: CASSLGEKLFF; CDR3nt: TGCGCCAGCAGCTTGGGAGAAAAACTGTTTTTT
d_gene: .; v_gene: TRBV5-1; j_gene: TRBJ1-2; abundance: few; CDR3aa: CASSPDSLANYGYTF; CDR3nt: TGCGCCAGCAGTCCTGACAGCCTGGCTAACTATGGCTACACCTTC
d_gene: .; v_gene: TRBV19; j_gene: TRBJ2-1; abundance: .; CDR3aa: CASCWTFSSYNEQFF; CDR3nt: TGTGCCAGCTGCTGGACTTTCAGCTCCTACAATGAGCAGTTCTTC